These 3 T cell receptor beta chains came from one sample sequenced in a study of CD8+CD57+ T cells in acquired aplastic anemia. Template material for TCR beta VDJ and CDR3 profiling consisted of genomic DNA. TCRdb re-called the reads through MiXCR, storing one row per CDR3 protein. The sample has 150,000 to 200,000 distinct CDR3 sequences, 64% seen once. Sequencing input: sorted CD4+, CD8+, or CD8+CD57+ T cells (not recorded which) from PBMCs. All receptors derive from a human donor with severe aplastic anemia or a healthy control (not recorded which).

The J gene is TRBJ2-7, the V gene TRBV20-1; 9 nucleotides agree with TRBD2. Germline values: CDR1 DFQATT, CDR2 SNEGSKA (reference sequence). The CDR3 covers 15 residues. The trim removed 5 bases at V and 5 bases at J, leaving 13 bases unmatched. CDR3 sequence reads: CSASRRETSGNEQYF. The CDR3 nucleotides are TGCAGTGCTTCTCGTCGCGAGACTAGCGGAAACGAGCAGTACTTC.

The V gene is TRBV14, the J gene TRBJ2-5; no definite D call. The CDR3 consists of 11 residues. Germline loops: CDR1 SGHDN, CDR2 FVKESK. Trimming stripped 3 bases from V and 8 bases from J, with 7 bases between. The chain's CDR3 is CASSHSSTQYF. In DNA, the CDR3 is TGTGCCAGCAGCCATTCGTCTACCCAGTACTTC.

This clonotype was seen at least ten times. The rearrangement links TRBV6-2 or TRBV6-3 to TRBJ2-7; TRBD1 is a possible D gene (8 bases). CDR1 and CDR2 from the germline V gene are MNHEY and SVGEGT. V was pared by 11 bases and J by 5 bases, with 16 bases between. The CDR3 sequence is 12 residues long. CDR3 residues: CAANRGGNEQYF. The CDR3 DNA reads TGTGCCGCAAACAGGGGGGGCAACGAGCAGTACTTC.